This T cell receptor beta chain was identified in a study of blood T cell repertoires in COVID-19. Study in general: Samples representing acute and convalescent COVID-19 were sourced from the United States, Italy and Spain.

Trimming shortened V by 2 bases and J by 0 bases, and 15 bases separated the two germline ends. The CDR3 sequence is 17 residues long. Germline V gene data show CDR1 as SGDLS and CDR2 as YYNGEE. The participants were between about 18 and 90 years old and came from some 25 US areas. Only in-frame clones appear in the TCRdb table, and some are missing; sequencing was by immunoSEQ multiplex PCR. The sample holds under 250,000 clones, roughly 88% seen once. This rearrangement joins TRBV9 to TRBJ1-3; D unresolved. What was sequenced was PBMCs or T cells enriched from blood (not recorded which). The TCR was taken from a woman between 35 and 50 years old who had been exposed to COVID-19. The CDR3 bases are TGTGCCAGCAGCGTGAAAAGAGAGGAGCTCTCTGGAAACACCATATATTTT. It encodes CASSVKREELSGNTIYF. The variable domain in full, with the rest retrieved from reference TRBV9 and TRBJ1-3, is DSGVTQTPKHLITATGQRVTLRCSPRSGDLSVYWYQQSLDQGLQFLIQYYNGEERAKGNILERFSAQQFPDLHSELNLSSLELGDSALYFCASSVKREELSGNTIYFGEGSWLTVV.